These 14 T cell receptor beta chains originate from one sample sequenced in a study of regulatory T cells in long-lasting Graves disease. To make TCR beta libraries, researchers used iRepertoire HTBI primers and Arm-PCR of CDR3 regions. TCRdb independently ran MiXCR on the multiplex PCR reads; one entry per CDR3 protein. The sample yields some 250,000 distinct CDR3 sequences, 18% seen once. The time point denotes: newly diagnosed GD, antithyroid drugs for less than 3 months. The authors made the TCR library using RNA they extracted from PBMCs. These data were also reused for a study on T cells in Graves' hyperthyroidism and ophthalmopathy.

Specimen: peripheral blood mononuclear cells (PBMCs), collected at new diagnosis, from a patient treated with antithyroid drugs. The receptors stem from a woman between 25 and 40 years old with Graves disease.

This clonotype has more than one count but fewer than ten. The chain carries TRBV7-8 and TRBJ2-5; D remains ambiguous. This CDR3 is built from 13 residues. V was pared by 3 bases and J by 9 bases, with 14 bases between. Germline V gene lookup returns CDR1 SGHVS and CDR2 FQNEAQ. Written as DNA, the CDR3 is TGTGCCAGCAGCTTTAGCCTCACCCGGTCCCAGTACTTC. The encoded protein is CASSFSLTRSQYF. The full variable domain, rest sourced from reference TRBV7-8 and TRBJ2-5, is GAGVSQSPRYKVAKRGQDVALRCDPISGHVSLFWYQQALGQGPEFLTYFQNEAQLDKSGLPSDRFFAERPEGSVSTLKIQRTQQEDSAVYLCASSFSLTRSQYFGPGTRLLVL.

This clonotype has a handful of counts. J is TRBJ1-6 and V is TRBV12-3 or TRBV12-4; TRBD1 might be the D (5 bases). The CDR3 contains 16 residues. V was clipped by 7 bases and J by 10 bases, with 23 bases between them. DNA for the CDR3: TGTGCCAGCACTCCTGGGGGGGGAATCGGGGGGTCACCCCTCCACTTT. Its protein is CASTPGGGIGGSPLHF.

This clonotype was counted many times. DNA of the CDR3: TGTGCTAGTGGTCCGGGGATATCAACTGAGGATGAGCAGTTCTTC. Translation gives CASGPGISTEDEQFF. V usage is TRBV12-5 and J usage is TRBJ2-1, with D perhaps matching TRBD2 (5 bases). With 5 bases removed from V and 8 bases from J, the gap between germline ends came to 19 bases. Germline CDR1 reads LGHNT; CDR2 reads FRNRAP. The CDR3 runs to 15 residues.

This clonotype appeared many times. This chain connects TRBV12-3 or TRBV12-4 to TRBJ2-2; the D gene is possibly TRBD2 (5 bases). Deletions cut 6 bases from V and 1 base from J, with 12 bases between. The length of the CDR3 is 15 residues. In DNA, the CDR3 is TGTGCCAGCAGGACCGGGATAATGAACACCGGGGAGCTGTTTTTT. Its translation: CASRTGIMNTGELFF.

This clonotype occurred many times. J is TRBJ1-1 and V is TRBV19, with 7 positions matching TRBD1. Trimming removed 6 bases from V and 4 bases from J; junction bases left unmatched: 2. This CDR3 has 12 amino acids. From germline, CDR1 is LNHDA and CDR2 SQIVND (reference sequence). In DNA, the CDR3 is TGTGCCAGTAGAGGGGGCATCACTGAAGCTTTCTTT. Its protein is CASRGGITEAFF.

This clonotype was picked up many times. The rearrangement uses TRBV2 and TRBJ1-2; D gene ambiguous. CDR1 is SNHLY and CDR2 is FYNNEI in the germline V gene. The CDR3 has 14 amino acids. V was pared by 3 bases and J by 4 bases, with 12 bases between. As DNA, the CDR3 is TGTGCCAGCAGTGATTCAAGGTCCCGCTATGGCTACACCTTC. This translates into CASSDSRSRYGYTF.

The rearrangement links TRBV11-2 to TRBJ2-1, with TRBD2 matching over 7 bases. The germline CDR1 and CDR2 sequences are SGHAT and FQNNGV. This CDR3 is built from 15 residues. The trim removed 1 base at V and 12 bases at J, leaving 12 bases unmatched. In DNA form, the CDR3 reads TGTGCCAGCAGCTTAGTCCGGGGCGGGAGAATAGGGCAGTTCTTC. It codes for CASSLVRGGRIGQFF.

This clonotype came up many times. The J gene is TRBJ1-2, the V gene TRBV6-2 or TRBV6-3; the D gene is possibly TRBD1 (6 bases). The CDR3 length is 15 residues. Germline values: CDR1 MNHEY, CDR2 SVGEGT. The V gene lost 7 bases and the J gene lost 8 bases, with 23 bases spanning the gap. The CDR3 region is CASTERRQVSFGYTF. The CDR3 region has the DNA TGTGCCAGCACCGAGAGAAGACAGGTTTCCTTCGGCTACACCTTC.

CDR3 bases: TGTGCCAGCAGCCGCGGGACAGGCGCCACTGAAGCTTTCTTT. This gives the protein CASSRGTGATEAFF. The genes are TRBV3-1 and TRBJ1-1, with 8 bases lining up with TRBD1. The CDR3 is 14 amino acids. Germline loops: CDR1 LGHDT, CDR2 YNNKEL (reference sequence). Trimming removed 4 bases from V and 4 bases from J; junction bases left unmatched: 5.

In its sample, this clonotype was seen many times. This chain connects TRBV20-1 to TRBJ2-5; the match to TRBD2 covers 12 bases. CDR1 and CDR2 (germline): DFQATT, SNEGSKA (reference sequence). J was trimmed by 5 bases and V by 0 bases; bases with no gene match: 7. The CDR3 is 16 amino acids. CDR3 protein: CSARDLAGGASETQYF. The CDR3 DNA follows: TGCAGTGCTAGAGACCTAGCGGGGGGGGCGTCGGAGACCCAGTACTTC.

In this sample, this clonotype turned up many times. J is TRBJ1-4 and V is TRBV12-3 or TRBV12-4; tentatively, D is TRBD1 (5 bases). V lost 3 bases and J 8 bases, leaving 10 bases between the germline ends. The length of the CDR3 is 13 residues. In DNA, the CDR3 is TGTGCCAGCAGTTTCGCCGGGGCCGAAAAACTGTTTTTT. Its translation is CASSFAGAEKLFF.

There are many counts of this clonotype. This chain connects TRBV6-5 to TRBJ2-3, with a possible D match to TRBD1 (6 bases). V was pared by 4 bases and J by 5 bases, with 16 bases between. Germline CDR1 is MNHEY and CDR2 is SVGAGI. The length of the CDR3 is 15 residues. The CDR3 nucleotides read TGTGCCAGCAGTTCCTTTAACAGGGAAGGAGATACGCAGTATTTT. Its translation: CASSSFNREGDTQYF.

This clonotype was counted at least ten times. CDR3 sequence: CASSLGALANNEQFF. CDR3 DNA: TGTGCCAGCAGCTTGGGCGCACTTGCCAACAATGAGCAGTTCTTC. This chain connects TRBV5-6 to TRBJ2-1; D is uncertain. V gave up 0 bases and J gave up 5 bases, with 12 bases separating them. This CDR3 has 15 residues. Germline CDR1 SGHDT, CDR2 YYEEEE.

This clonotype was counted ten times or more. The chain recombines TRBV11-2 with TRBJ1-2, with D possibly matching TRBD1 (6 bases). Germline CDR1 reads SGHAT; CDR2 reads FQNNGV. The CDR3 loop spans 15 amino acids. V lost 7 bases and J lost 8, with 23 bases in between. The CDR3 reads CASTPGGRGGGGYTF. CDR3 nucleotides: TGTGCCAGCACCCCCGGTGGCAGGGGAGGAGGAGGCTACACCTTC.